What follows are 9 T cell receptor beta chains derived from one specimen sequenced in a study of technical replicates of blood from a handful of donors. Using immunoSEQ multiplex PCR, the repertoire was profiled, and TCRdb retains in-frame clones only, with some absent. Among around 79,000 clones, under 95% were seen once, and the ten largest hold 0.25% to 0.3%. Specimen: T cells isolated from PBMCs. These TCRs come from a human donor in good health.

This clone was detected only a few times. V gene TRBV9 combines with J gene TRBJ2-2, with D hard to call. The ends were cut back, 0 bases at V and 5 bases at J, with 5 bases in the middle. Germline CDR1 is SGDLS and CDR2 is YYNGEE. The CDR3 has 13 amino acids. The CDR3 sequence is CASSVVETGELFF. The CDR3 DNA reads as TGTGCCAGCAGCGTAGTGGAGACCGGGGAGCTGTTTTTT.

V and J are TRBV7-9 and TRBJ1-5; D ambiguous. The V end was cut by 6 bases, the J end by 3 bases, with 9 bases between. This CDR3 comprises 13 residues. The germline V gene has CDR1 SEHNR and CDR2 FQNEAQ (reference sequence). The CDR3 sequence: CASRRTDNQPQHF. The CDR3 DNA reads TGTGCCAGCAGGAGGACTGACAATCAGCCCCAGCATTTT.

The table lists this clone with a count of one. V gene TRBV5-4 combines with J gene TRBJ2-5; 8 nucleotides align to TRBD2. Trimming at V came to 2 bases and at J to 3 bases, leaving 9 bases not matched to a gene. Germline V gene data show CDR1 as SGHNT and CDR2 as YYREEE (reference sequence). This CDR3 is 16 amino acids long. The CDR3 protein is CASSLDFSAGEETQYF. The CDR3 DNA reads TGTGCCAGCAGCTTAGATTTCTCAGCGGGAGAAGAGACCCAGTACTTC.

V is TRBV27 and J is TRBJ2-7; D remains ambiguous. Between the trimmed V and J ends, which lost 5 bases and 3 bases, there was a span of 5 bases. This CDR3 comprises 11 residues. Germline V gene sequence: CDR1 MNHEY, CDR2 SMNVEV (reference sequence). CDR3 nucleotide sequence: TGTGCCAGCAGTCTCCTCTACGAGCAGTACTTC. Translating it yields CASSLLYEQYF.

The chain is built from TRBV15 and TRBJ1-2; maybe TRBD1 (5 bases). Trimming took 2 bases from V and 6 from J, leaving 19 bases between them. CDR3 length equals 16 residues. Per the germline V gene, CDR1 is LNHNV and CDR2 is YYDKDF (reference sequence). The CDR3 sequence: CATSRSTGVYENGYTF. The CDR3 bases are TGTGCCACCAGCAGAAGCACAGGAGTCTACGAGAATGGCTACACCTTC.

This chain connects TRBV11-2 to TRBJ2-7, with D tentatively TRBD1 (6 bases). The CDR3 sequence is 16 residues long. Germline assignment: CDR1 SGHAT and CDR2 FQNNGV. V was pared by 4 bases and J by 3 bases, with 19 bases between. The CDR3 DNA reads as TGTGCCAGCAGCTCGAATTTCGGGACACGAGGCTACGAGCAGTACTTC. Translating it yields CASSSNFGTRGYEQYF.

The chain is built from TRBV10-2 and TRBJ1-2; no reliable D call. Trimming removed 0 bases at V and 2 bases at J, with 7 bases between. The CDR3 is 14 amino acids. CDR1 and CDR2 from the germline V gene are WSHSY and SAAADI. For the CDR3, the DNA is TGCGCCAGCAGTGAGTCGAGGGTCAACTATGGCTACACCTTC. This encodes CASSESRVNYGYTF.

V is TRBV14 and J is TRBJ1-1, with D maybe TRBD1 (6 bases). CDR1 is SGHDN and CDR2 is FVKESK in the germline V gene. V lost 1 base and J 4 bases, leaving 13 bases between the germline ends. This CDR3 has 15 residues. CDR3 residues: CASSQAGGRGTEAFF. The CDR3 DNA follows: TGTGCCAGCAGCCAAGCGGGGGGCAGAGGCACTGAAGCTTTCTTT.

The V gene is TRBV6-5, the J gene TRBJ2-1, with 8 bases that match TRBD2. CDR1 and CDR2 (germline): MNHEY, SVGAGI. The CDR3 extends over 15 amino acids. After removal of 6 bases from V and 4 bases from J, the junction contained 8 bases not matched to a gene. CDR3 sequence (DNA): TGTGCCAGCAGCTTAGCGGGGCTAATTTACAATGAGCAGTTCTTC. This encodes CASSLAGLIYNEQFF.